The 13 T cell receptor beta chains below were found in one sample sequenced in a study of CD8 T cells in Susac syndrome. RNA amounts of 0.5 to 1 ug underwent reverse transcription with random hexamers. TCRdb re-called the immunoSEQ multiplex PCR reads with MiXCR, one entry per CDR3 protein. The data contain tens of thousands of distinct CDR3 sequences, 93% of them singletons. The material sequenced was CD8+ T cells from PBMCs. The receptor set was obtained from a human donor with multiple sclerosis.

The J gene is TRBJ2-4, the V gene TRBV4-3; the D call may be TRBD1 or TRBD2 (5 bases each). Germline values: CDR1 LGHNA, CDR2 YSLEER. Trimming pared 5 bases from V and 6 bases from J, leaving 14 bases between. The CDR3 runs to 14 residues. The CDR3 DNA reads TGCGCCAGCAGCGTCACGAGAGGGGTAAACATTCAGTACTTC. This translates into CASSVTRGVNIQYF.

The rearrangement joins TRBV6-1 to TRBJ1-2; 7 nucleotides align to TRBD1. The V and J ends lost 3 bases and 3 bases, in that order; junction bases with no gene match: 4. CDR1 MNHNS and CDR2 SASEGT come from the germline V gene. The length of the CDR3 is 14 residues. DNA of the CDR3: TGTGCCAGCAGTGATGGGACAGAATACTATGGCTACACCTTC. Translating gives CASSDGTEYYGYTF.

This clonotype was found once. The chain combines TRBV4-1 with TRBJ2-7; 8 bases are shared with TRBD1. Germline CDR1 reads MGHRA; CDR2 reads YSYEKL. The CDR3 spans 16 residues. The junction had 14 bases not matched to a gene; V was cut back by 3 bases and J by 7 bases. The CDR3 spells CASSHPTGELGEEQYF. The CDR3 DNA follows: TGCGCCAGCAGCCACCCGACAGGGGAACTTGGGGAGGAGCAGTACTTC.

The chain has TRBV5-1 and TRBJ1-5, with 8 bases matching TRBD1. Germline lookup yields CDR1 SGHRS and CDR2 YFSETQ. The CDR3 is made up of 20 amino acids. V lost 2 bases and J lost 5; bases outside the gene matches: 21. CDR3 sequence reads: CASSLSLPLRGHGSDQPQHF. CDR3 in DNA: TGCGCCAGCAGCTTATCCCTACCCCTCAGGGGGCACGGGTCGGATCAGCCCCAGCATTTT.

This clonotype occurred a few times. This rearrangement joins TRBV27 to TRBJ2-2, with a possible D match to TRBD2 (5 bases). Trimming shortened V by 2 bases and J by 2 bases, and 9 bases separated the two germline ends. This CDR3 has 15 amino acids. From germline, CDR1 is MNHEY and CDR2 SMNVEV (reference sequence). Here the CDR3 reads CASSLGGLNTGELFF. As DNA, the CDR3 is TGTGCCAGCAGTTTAGGCGGACTTAACACCGGGGAGCTGTTTTTT.

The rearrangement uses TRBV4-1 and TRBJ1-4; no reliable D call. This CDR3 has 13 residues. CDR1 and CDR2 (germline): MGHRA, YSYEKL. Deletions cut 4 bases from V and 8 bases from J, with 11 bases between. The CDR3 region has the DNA TGCGCCAGCAGCCGTCTTGGAAGGGAAAAACTGTTTTTT. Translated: CASSRLGREKLFF.

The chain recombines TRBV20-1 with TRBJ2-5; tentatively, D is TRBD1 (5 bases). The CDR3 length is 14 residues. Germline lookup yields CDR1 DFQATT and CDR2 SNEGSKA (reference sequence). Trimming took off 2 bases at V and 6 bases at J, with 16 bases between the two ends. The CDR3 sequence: CSARSSDSLKTQYF. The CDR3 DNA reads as TGCAGTGCTAGATCGTCCGACAGTTTGAAGACCCAGTACTTC.

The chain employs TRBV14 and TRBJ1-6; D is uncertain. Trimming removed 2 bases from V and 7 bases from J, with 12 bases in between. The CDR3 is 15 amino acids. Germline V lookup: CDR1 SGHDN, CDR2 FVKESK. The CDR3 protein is CASSQRSGGNSPLHF. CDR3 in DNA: TGTGCCAGCAGCCAACGGTCGGGTGGGAATTCACCCCTCCACTTT.

In nucleotides, the CDR3 is TGTGCCAGCAGAGGGACAGCTAACTATGGCTACACCTTC. It codes for CASRGTANYGYTF. The chain has TRBV2 and TRBJ1-2; 7 bases fit TRBD1. The CDR3 loop spans 13 amino acids. J lost 0 bases, V lost 6 bases, and 1 base had no gene match. Germline CDR1 reads SNHLY; CDR2 reads FYNNEI.

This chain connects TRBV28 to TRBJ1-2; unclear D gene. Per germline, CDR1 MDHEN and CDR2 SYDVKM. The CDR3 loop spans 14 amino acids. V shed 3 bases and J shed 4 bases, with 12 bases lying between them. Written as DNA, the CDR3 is TGTGCCAGCAGTTTGACGGGCGCATCCTATGGCTACACCTTC. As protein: CASSLTGASYGYTF.

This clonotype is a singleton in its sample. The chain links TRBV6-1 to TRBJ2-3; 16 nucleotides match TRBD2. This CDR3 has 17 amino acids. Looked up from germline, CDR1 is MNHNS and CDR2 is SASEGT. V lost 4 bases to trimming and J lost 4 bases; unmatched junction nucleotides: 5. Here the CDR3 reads CASSGSGTSGGADTQYF. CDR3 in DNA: TGTGCCAGCAGTGGATCCGGGACTAGCGGGGGGGCAGATACGCAGTATTTT.

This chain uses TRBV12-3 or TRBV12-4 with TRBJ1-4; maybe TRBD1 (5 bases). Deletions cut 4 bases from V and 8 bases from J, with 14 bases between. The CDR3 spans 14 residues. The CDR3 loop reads CASSSGTEGEKLFF. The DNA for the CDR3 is TGTGCCAGCAGTTCCGGGACGGAGGGGGAAAAACTGTTTTTT.

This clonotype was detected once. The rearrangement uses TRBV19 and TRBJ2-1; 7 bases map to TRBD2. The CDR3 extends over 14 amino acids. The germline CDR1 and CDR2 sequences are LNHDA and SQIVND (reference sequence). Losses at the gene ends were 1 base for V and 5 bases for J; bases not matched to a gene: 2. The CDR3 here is CASSIVAGNNEQFF. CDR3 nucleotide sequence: TGTGCCAGTAGTATAGTAGCGGGTAACAATGAGCAGTTCTTC.